Following are 15 T cell receptor beta chains from one sample sequenced in a study of T cell changes during pregnancy in multiple sclerosis. The assay was immunoSEQ multiplex PCR, and TCRdb's table has in-frame clones only and misses some. The profile shows some 38,000 clones, about 93% of them singletons. The specimen comprised CD4+ T cells from peripheral blood mononuclear cells, sampled in the second trimester of pregnancy. Receptors were obtained from a female donor in good health, enrolled as a control in a pregnancy study.

This chain's CDR3 is CASSRRTDEQFF. DNA for the CDR3: TGTGCCAGCAGCAGGAGGACGGATGAGCAGTTCTTC. The V gene is TRBV5-8, the J gene TRBJ2-1; tentative D call: TRBD2 (5 bases). The CDR3 covers 12 residues. Trimming cost V 4 bases and J 8 bases, with 10 bases left between them. CDR1 SGHTS and CDR2 YDEGEE come from the germline V gene.

J is TRBJ2-7 and V is TRBV2; D is unclear. The CDR3 is 12 amino acids. CDR1 is SNHLY, CDR2 FYNNEI, per germline. V was trimmed by 6 bases and J by 5 bases, leaving 11 bases between them. The CDR3 spells CASSLERHEQYF. DNA of the CDR3: TGTGCCAGCAGCCTCGAGCGCCACGAGCAGTACTTC.

CDR3: CAWIRVGQETQYF. The CDR3 DNA follows: TGTGCCTGGATACGGGTCGGCCAAGAGACCCAGTACTTC. The rearrangement links TRBV30 to TRBJ2-5; no clear D gene. CDR3 length: 13 residues. Germline assignment: CDR1 GTSNPN and CDR2 SVGIG (reference sequence). V lost 4 bases and J lost 1, with 10 bases in between.

The gene calls are TRBV19 and TRBJ2-7; 8 nucleotides agree with TRBD1. J gave up 6 bases and V 4 bases, and 8 bases lay outside the gene matches. The germline V gene has CDR1 LNHDA and CDR2 SQIVND (reference sequence). CDR3 length: 14 residues. CDR3 nucleotide sequence: TGTGCCAGTAGTACCGGGACAGGAAAATTCGAGCAGTACTTC. Protein sequence: CASSTGTGKFEQYF.

This chain joins TRBV10-3 and TRBJ2-7; 7 nucleotides agree with TRBD1. With 5 bases clipped from V and 0 bases from J, the junction kept 4 bases outside the gene matches. CDR3 size: 14 residues. From germline, CDR1 is ENHRY and CDR2 SYGVKD. The CDR3 coding sequence is TGTGCCATCAGTCCGGGACAGATCTCCTACGAGCAGTACTTC. Encoded protein: CAISPGQISYEQYF.

This clone appeared a few times. The chain carries TRBV5-8 and TRBJ1-5; D possibly corresponds to TRBD1 (5 bases). The CDR3 extends over 16 amino acids. The V gene lost 0 bases and the J gene lost 9 bases, with 19 bases spanning the gap. Germline CDR1 is SGHTS and CDR2 is YDEGEE. This chain's CDR3 is CASSLALRQGDRPQHF. The DNA for the CDR3 is TGTGCCAGCAGCTTGGCCTTGCGACAAGGGGATCGGCCCCAGCATTTT.

V gene TRBV2 combines with J gene TRBJ1-5; 10 bases fit TRBD1. Germline CDR1 and CDR2: SNHLY and FYNNEI. Trimming took 4 bases from V and 6 from J; bases not matched to a gene: 3. The CDR3 extends over 14 amino acids. The CDR3 spells CASSGQGAVQPQHF. CDR3 sequence (DNA): TGTGCCAGCAGTGGACAGGGGGCCGTTCAGCCCCAGCATTTT.

V is TRBV18 and J is TRBJ1-2; TRBD1 agrees at 8 bases. V lost 3 bases, J lost 4 bases, and 4 bases stayed unmatched. Germline CDR1 is KGHSH and CDR2 is LQKENI. The CDR3 length is 14 residues. Here the CDR3 DNA reads TGTGCCAGCTCACCGACAGGGGAGGGCTATGGCTACACCTTC. It is translated as CASSPTGEGYGYTF.

The chain links TRBV19 to TRBJ1-5; TRBD1 agrees at 7 bases. The length of the CDR3 is 16 residues. The V gene's germline CDR1 is LNHDA and CDR2 SQIVND (reference sequence). With V trimmed by 6 bases and J by 3 bases, 11 bases remained unmatched. CDR3 nucleotide sequence: TGTGCCAGTAGCATTATGGCAGGGGGATACAATCAGCCCCAGCATTTT. It yields the protein CASSIMAGGYNQPQHF.

This chain uses TRBV7-2 with TRBJ1-6, with D perhaps matching TRBD1 (6 bases). There are 17 residues in the CDR3. V lost 4 bases, J lost 6 bases, and 19 bases lay in between. Germline V gene sequence: CDR1 SGHTA, CDR2 FQGNSA. The CDR3 here is CASSSPTFTGRNSPLHF. The CDR3 bases are TGTGCCAGCAGCTCACCCACCTTTACAGGGCGTAATTCACCCCTCCACTTT.

The chain links TRBV7-2 to TRBJ1-2, with unresolved D. CDR1 and CDR2 (germline): SGHTA, FQGNSA. The germline V and J ends were trimmed by 5 bases and 4 bases, with 5 bases remaining between them. This CDR3 is 11 amino acids long. The CDR3 region has the DNA TGTGCCAGCAGCCAACTCTATGGCTACACCTTC. Residues: CASSQLYGYTF.

The CDR3 reads CASSSQQGGYGYTF. The CDR3 nucleotides are TGTGCCAGCAGCTCTCAACAGGGGGGATATGGCTACACCTTC. V usage is TRBV11-2 and J usage is TRBJ1-2; 8 positions agree with TRBD1. Per germline, CDR1 SGHAT and CDR2 FQNNGV. This CDR3 has 14 amino acids. V trimming: 4 bases; J trimming: 5 bases; junction bases outside the gene matches: 6.

The V and J genes are TRBV7-6 and TRBJ2-3, with 9 bases fitting TRBD2. Trimming removed 5 bases from V and 2 bases from J; junction bases left unmatched: 8. Germline CDR1 reads SGHVS; CDR2 reads FNYEAQ. The CDR3 is 16 residues long. CDR3 DNA: TGTGCCAGCAGCCTTCTTAGCGGGGGCACCACAGATACGCAGTATTTT. This encodes CASSLLSGGTTDTQYF.

V is TRBV7-2 and J is TRBJ1-2; TRBD1 is a possible D gene (6 bases). The CDR3 is made up of 16 amino acids. Trimming stripped 1 base from V and 7 bases from J, with 19 bases between. Germline lookup yields CDR1 SGHTA and CDR2 FQGNSA. This CDR3 is CASSLGGGGRDGGYTF. The CDR3 nucleotides read TGTGCCAGCAGCTTAGGGGGCGGGGGGCGCGACGGTGGCTACACCTTC.

The CDR3 protein is CASSRRDSSYEQYF. CDR3 coding DNA: TGTGCCAGCAGCCGACGGGACAGCTCCTACGAGCAGTACTTC. The V and J genes are TRBV9 and TRBJ2-7; TRBD1 matches at 7 bases. V lost 4 bases, J lost 0 bases, and 4 bases stayed unmatched. The germline V gene encodes CDR1 SGDLS and CDR2 YYNGEE. CDR3 length: 14 residues.